The T cell receptor beta chain under discussion was sequenced for a study of Ad26.COV2.S vaccination and SARS-CoV-2 variants. The study, taken as a whole, reports: There was reportedly substantial breadth in spike-specific CD8+ and CD4+ T cell responses after vaccination.

Germline lookup yields CDR1 MNHEY and CDR2 SVGAGI. Trimming stripped 5 bases from V and 3 bases from J, with 13 bases between. This CDR3 has 14 amino acids. Noted treatment: roughly 20 received Ad26.COV2.S at low or high dose, single or two shots; several received placebo; per-sample allocation not given. Following the first vaccine or placebo injection, samples were taken on day 63. The donor was a Boston adult aged 18-55 years. Sequencing was performed with immunoSEQ multiplex PCR; in TCRdb, only in-frame clones are kept and a portion is missing. This sample yields more than 300,000 clones, of which about 86% are seen a single time; approximately 2% belongs to the top ten. The table lists this clone with a count of one. Its antigen is as yet unknown.

The chain is built from TRBV6-5 and TRBJ1-2; maybe TRBD1 (5 bases). The clonotype comes from a person between 18 and 60 years old who received the Ad26.COV2.S COVID-19 vaccine or a placebo. Sample: peripheral blood, taken in a trial of Ad26.COV2.S vaccine versus placebo. This CDR3 is CASSSGGGDYGYTF. The CDR3 DNA reads TGTGCCAGCAGTAGTGGGGGGGGAGACTATGGCTACACCTTC.